This entry lists 20 T cell receptor beta chains sequenced from one sample in a study of siplizumab effects on memory and regulatory T cells. Generated by immunoSEQ multiplex PCR, the TCRdb table keeps only in-frame clones and is missing some. The repertoire holds tens of thousands of clones, with nearly 98% as singletons. The sequenced material came from naive CD8+ T cells sorted from blood. Every receptor here comes from a human donor in good health.

V gene TRBV19 combines with J gene TRBJ2-7; D is unclear. Germline V gene sequence: CDR1 LNHDA, CDR2 SQIVND (reference sequence). V was trimmed by 3 bases and J by 5 bases, leaving 5 bases between them. The CDR3 loop spans 11 amino acids. Written as DNA, the CDR3 is TGTGCCAGTAGTATGTCAGACGAGCAGTACTTC. This gives the protein CASSMSDEQYF.

The chain recombines TRBV7-9 with TRBJ2-5; unclear D gene. Germline V gene data show CDR1 as SEHNR and CDR2 as FQNEAQ (reference sequence). CDR3 length: 13 amino acids. Trimming removed 6 bases from V and 4 bases from J, with 12 bases in between. This CDR3 is CASRTTLSETQYF. The CDR3 DNA follows: TGTGCCAGCAGGACGACACTTTCAGAGACCCAGTACTTC.

V gene TRBV19 combines with J gene TRBJ1-5, with 8 nucleotides matching TRBD1. The V gene's germline CDR1 is LNHDA and CDR2 SQIVND (reference sequence). After removal of 6 bases from V and 7 bases from J, the junction contained 23 bases not matched to a gene. This CDR3 spans 19 amino acids. In DNA form, the CDR3 reads TGTGCCAGTAGGGGGACAGGAACATTTTGGGGAGGGAAATCACAGCCCCAGCATTTT. This encodes CASRGTGTFWGGKSQPQHF.

The chain combines TRBV9 with TRBJ2-3; possibly TRBD1 for D (5 bases). Germline V gene data show CDR1 as SGDLS and CDR2 as YYNGEE. The CDR3 contains 13 residues. V was pared by 3 bases and J by 3 bases, with 8 bases between. In DNA, the CDR3 is TGTGCCAGCAGCGACGCAGGGACAGATACGCAGTATTTT. It codes for CASSDAGTDTQYF. The entire variable domain, with the rest obtained from reference TRBV9 and TRBJ2-3, is as follows: DSGVTQTPKHLITATGQRVTLRCSPRSGDLSVYWYQQSLDQGLQFLIQYYNGEERAKGNILERFSAQQFPDLHSELNLSSLELGDSALYFCASSDAGTDTQYFGPGTRLTVL.

The chain uses TRBV6-1 and TRBJ2-7, with 7 bases identical to TRBD1. The ends lost 5 bases at V and 2 bases at J; junction bases unmatched: 3. Germline lookup yields CDR1 MNHNS and CDR2 SASEGT. The CDR3 has 13 amino acids. CDR3 sequence: CASSTGVPYEQYF. CDR3 DNA: TGTGCCAGCAGTACAGGGGTCCCCTACGAGCAGTACTTC.

The chain's CDR3 is CASSYSGYNEQFF. CDR3 nucleotides: TGTGCCAGCAGTTATTCCGGGTACAATGAGCAGTTCTTC. This chain joins TRBV6-5 and TRBJ2-1; no clear D. Germline V gene sequence: CDR1 MNHEY, CDR2 SVGAGI. This CDR3 has 13 residues. The V gene lost 3 bases and the J gene lost 4 bases, with 7 bases spanning the gap.

The gene calls are TRBV10-3 and TRBJ1-6; 8 nucleotides align to TRBD1. CDR3 length equals 17 residues. CDR1 is ENHRY, CDR2 SYGVKD, per germline. J lost 3 bases, V lost 4 bases, and 8 bases had no gene match. The CDR3 coding sequence is TGTGCCATCAGTGTTTCGGGACAGGAAATCTATAATTCACCCCTCCACTTT. It codes for CAISVSGQEIYNSPLHF.

The V and J genes are TRBV28 and TRBJ1-5, with D possibly matching TRBD1 (6 bases). CDR3 size: 14 residues. From germline, CDR1 is MDHEN and CDR2 SYDVKM. Trimming pared 5 bases from V and 4 bases from J, leaving 12 bases between. In DNA form, the CDR3 reads TGTGCCAGCAGTCACAGGGAGGGTAATCAGCCCCAGCATTTT. Its protein product is CASSHREGNQPQHF.

This clone was seen once. The rearrangement joins TRBV4-1 to TRBJ2-2; D is unresolved. This CDR3 has 14 amino acids. Germline V gene lookup returns CDR1 MGHRA and CDR2 YSYEKL. The V and J ends lost 4 bases and 5 bases respectively, with 11 bases between them. The CDR3: CASSPEPETGELFF. CDR3 nucleotide sequence: TGCGCCAGCAGCCCCGAACCAGAGACCGGGGAGCTGTTTTTT.

This chain connects TRBV4-1 to TRBJ1-4; the D gene is possibly TRBD1 (5 bases). Germline CDR1 is MGHRA and CDR2 is YSYEKL. The CDR3 contains 12 residues. Between the trimmed V and J ends, which lost 2 bases and 8 bases, there was a span of 6 bases. CDR3 protein: CASSQSGEKLFF. The DNA of the CDR3 is TGCGCCAGCAGCCAATCAGGGGAAAAACTGTTTTTT.

V usage is TRBV15 and J usage is TRBJ2-7; possibly TRBD1 or TRBD2 for D (5 bases each). The V end lost 1 base, the J end lost 0 bases, and 16 bases lay between the germline ends. The germline CDR1 and CDR2 sequences are LNHNV and YYDKDF (reference sequence). The CDR3 consists of 17 residues. The CDR3 nucleotides are TGTGCCACCAGCAGAGTGTTCGGGACGGAGAGCTCCTACGAGCAGTACTTC. Amino acid sequence: CATSRVFGTESSYEQYF.

This chain connects TRBV19 to TRBJ2-7; D gene unclear. The ends were cut back, 6 bases at V and 6 bases at J, with 12 bases in the middle. The CDR3 has 12 residues. The V gene's germline CDR1 is LNHDA and CDR2 SQIVND (reference sequence). The CDR3 nucleotides are TGTGCCAGTAGCTTAAATCGGTTCGAGCAGTACTTC. This codes for CASSLNRFEQYF.

V usage is TRBV7-3 and J usage is TRBJ2-1; D is possibly TRBD1 or TRBD2 (5 bases each). Germline-derived CDR1 and CDR2 are SGHTA and FQGTGA. Trimming cost V 1 base and J 6 bases, with 10 bases left between them. There are 14 residues in the CDR3. The CDR3 reads CASSLMGVGNEQFF. The CDR3 nucleotides read TGTGCCAGCAGCTTAATGGGGGTCGGCAATGAGCAGTTCTTC.

CDR3 in amino acids: CASLNLIRQGGCQPQHF. The DNA for the CDR3 is TGTGCCAGCCTAAACCTAATTCGACAGGGTGGATGTCAGCCCCAGCATTTT. The chain uses TRBV9 and TRBJ1-5, with 7 bases matching TRBD1. From germline, CDR1 is SGDLS and CDR2 YYNGEE. Losses at the gene ends were 7 bases for V and 6 bases for J; bases not matched to a gene: 19. CDR3 size: 17 residues.

J is TRBJ1-3 and V is TRBV6-1, with D perhaps TRBD1 (6 bases). The germline V gene encodes CDR1 MNHNS and CDR2 SASEGT. There are 15 residues in the CDR3. With 5 bases removed from V and 4 bases from J, the gap between germline ends came to 15 bases. Here the CDR3 reads CASSTYQGTGNTIYF. In DNA form, the CDR3 reads TGTGCCAGCAGTACTTACCAGGGGACGGGAAACACCATATATTTT.

A single count supports this clone. The gene calls are TRBV9 and TRBJ1-4, with D perhaps matching TRBD1 (5 bases). The germline V and J ends were trimmed by 3 bases and 1 base, with 7 bases remaining between them. The CDR3 extends over 14 amino acids. Looked up from germline, CDR1 is SGDLS and CDR2 is YYNGEE. CDR3 amino acids: CASSEGQTNEKLFF. The CDR3, as DNA: TGTGCCAGCAGCGAGGGGCAAACTAATGAAAAACTGTTTTTT.

The chain joins TRBV19 to TRBJ1-2, with TRBD1 as a possible D gene (6 bases). Germline V gene lookup returns CDR1 LNHDA and CDR2 SQIVND (reference sequence). The CDR3 has 15 amino acids. Trimming took off 1 base at V and 2 bases at J, with 11 bases between the two ends. The CDR3 nucleotides read TGTGCCAGTAGTATAGGAACAAGGGGGAACTATGGCTACACCTTC. Translation gives CASSIGTRGNYGYTF.

The chain carries TRBV7-9 and TRBJ1-1; a possible D gene is TRBD1 (5 bases). Germline-derived CDR1 and CDR2 are SEHNR and FQNEAQ (reference sequence). The CDR3 consists of 15 residues. V was shortened by 2 bases and J by 3 bases, with 13 bases between the two germline ends. This CDR3 is CASSLQPTVDTEAFF. The CDR3 nucleotides are TGTGCCAGCAGCTTACAGCCGACAGTGGACACTGAAGCTTTCTTT.

This sequence joins TRBV2 and TRBJ2-7; 9 bases fit TRBD2. With 5 bases clipped from V and 4 bases from J, the junction kept 9 bases outside the gene matches. There are 15 residues in the CDR3. The germline V gene encodes CDR1 SNHLY and CDR2 FYNNEI. For the CDR3, the DNA is TGTGCCAGCAGTCCCAGGAGTAGCGGGGGTTACGAGCAGTACTTC. Residues: CASSPRSSGGYEQYF.

This rearrangement joins TRBV13 to TRBJ2-7; perhaps TRBD1 as D (6 bases). This CDR3 region has 15 residues. The V end was cut by 7 bases, the J end by 4 bases, with 20 bases between. Looked up from germline, CDR1 is PRHDT and CDR2 is FYEKMQ (reference sequence). CDR3 amino acids: CASTQLGQGNYEQYF. CDR3 nucleotide sequence: TGTGCCAGCACCCAATTGGGGCAGGGGAATTACGAGCAGTACTTC.